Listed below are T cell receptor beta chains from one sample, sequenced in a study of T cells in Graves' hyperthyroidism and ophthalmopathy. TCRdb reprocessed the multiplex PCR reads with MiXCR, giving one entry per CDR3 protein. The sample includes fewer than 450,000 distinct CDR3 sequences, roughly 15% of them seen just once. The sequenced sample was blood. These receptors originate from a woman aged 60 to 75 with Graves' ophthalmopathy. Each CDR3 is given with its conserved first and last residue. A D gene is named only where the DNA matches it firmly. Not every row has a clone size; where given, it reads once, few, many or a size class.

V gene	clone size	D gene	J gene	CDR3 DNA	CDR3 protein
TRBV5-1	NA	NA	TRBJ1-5	TGCGCCAGCAGCTTGGATGTGGGAAATCAGCCCCAGCATTTT	CASSLDVGNQPQHF
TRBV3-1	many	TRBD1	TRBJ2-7	TGTGCCAGCAGCCAAGAAATCGTGGGACAGTACGAGCAGTACTTC	CASSQEIVGQYEQYF
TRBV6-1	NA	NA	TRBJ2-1	TGTGCCAGCAGCGAGGGAAGGTTCTCCCACAATGAGCAGTTCTTC	CASSEGRFSHNEQFF
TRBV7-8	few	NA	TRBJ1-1	TGTGCCAGCAGCTTAAAGGTCAACCTGAACACTGAAGCTTTCTTT	CASSLKVNLNTEAFF
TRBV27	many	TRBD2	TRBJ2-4	TGTGCCAGCAGTCCAGGAGGGACTACAAAAAACATTCAGTACTTC	CASSPGGTTKNIQYF
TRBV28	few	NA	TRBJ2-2	TGTGCCAGCAGTTTATACTCGGCACGGACAGCCGGGGAGCTGTTTTTT	CASSLYSARTAGELFF
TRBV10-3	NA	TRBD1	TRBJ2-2	TGTGCCATCGCCGGGACAGGCGCCGGGGAGCTGTTTTTT	CAIAGTGAGELFF
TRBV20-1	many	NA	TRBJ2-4	TGCAGTGCTAGTGAGTGGCGGGGGCTAGCCAAAAACATTCAGTACTTC	CSASEWRGLAKNIQYF
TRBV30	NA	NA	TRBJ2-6	TGTGCCTGTCTTCAGACAGGCTGCGTGGGGGCCAACGTCCTGACTTTC	CACLQTGCVGANVLTF
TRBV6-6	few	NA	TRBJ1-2	TGTGCCAGCAGTTACTCTTATGGCTACACCTTC	CASSYSYGYTF
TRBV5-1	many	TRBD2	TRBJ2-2	TGCGCCAGCAGCTTCGGGGCGGGAGAGACCGGGGAGCTGTTTTTT	CASSFGAGETGELFF
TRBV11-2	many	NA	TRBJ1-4	TGTGCCAGCAGTTGGGCTAATGGCGAAAAACTGTTTTTT	CASSWANGEKLFF
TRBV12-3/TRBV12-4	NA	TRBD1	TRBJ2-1	TGTGCCAGCAGTTTAGCGGGGGACAGGCTTTTTAGTGAGCAGTTCTTC	CASSLAGDRLFSEQFF
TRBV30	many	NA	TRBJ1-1	TGTGCCTGGAGTGTATCAACCGAGACTGCCACTGAAGCTTTCTTT	CAWSVSTETATEAFF
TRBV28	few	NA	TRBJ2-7	TGTGCCAGCAGTCCGCCCCGAAGGGAGCAGTACTTC	CASSPPRREQYF
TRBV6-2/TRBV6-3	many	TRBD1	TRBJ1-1	TGTGCCAGCAGTTCTTGGACAGGGACGAGTTGGAACACTGAAGCTTTCTTT	CASSSWTGTSWNTEAFF
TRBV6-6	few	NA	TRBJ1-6	TGTGCCAGCAGTTACTCCGGGACTTGGAATTCACCCCTCCACTTT	CASSYSGTWNSPLHF
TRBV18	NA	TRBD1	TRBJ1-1	TGTGCCAGCTCACGAGGGACAGGGACAAACACTGAAGCTTTCTTT	CASSRGTGTNTEAFF
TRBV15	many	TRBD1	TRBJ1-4	TGTGCCACCAGCAGACGGACAGGGAGGGGTGAAAAACTGTTTTTT	CATSRRTGRGEKLFF
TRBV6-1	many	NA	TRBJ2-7	TGTGCCACGGCTCGGGACGCTGCTGTGGAGCAGTACTTC	CATARDAAVEQYF
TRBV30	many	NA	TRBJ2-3	TGTGCCTGGAGTGTACGGGTCGGAGGGGTGGGCACAGATACGCAGTATTTT	CAWSVRVGGVGTDTQYF
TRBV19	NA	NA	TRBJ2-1	TGTGCCAGTAGTCCCCCCCGCTCCTACAATGAGCAGTTCTTC	CASSPPRSYNEQFF
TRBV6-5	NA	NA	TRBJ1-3	TGTGCCAGCAGTTACCTCGGACTAGGAGGAAACACCATATATTTT	CASSYLGLGGNTIYF
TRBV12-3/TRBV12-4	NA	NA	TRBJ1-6	TGTGCCAGCAGTTTAAAGATGACACTGGGTTCACCCCTCTACTTT	CASSLKMTLGSPLYF
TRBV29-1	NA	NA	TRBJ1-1	TGCAGCGTTGCAGGGTTCGGAACTGAAGCTTTCTTT	CSVAGFGTEAFF
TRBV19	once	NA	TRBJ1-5	TGTGCCAGTTCCGCCCCCCGGGGCGCGGAGGTTGGGCCCCAGCATTTT	CASSAPRGAEVGPQHF
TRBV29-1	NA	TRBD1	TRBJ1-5	TGCAGCGTGGGACAGGGTAGTGGAAATCAGCCCCAGCATTTT	CSVGQGSGNQPQHF
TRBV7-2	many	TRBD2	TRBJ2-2	TGTGCCAGCAGCCCCTTGAGGCGGGAGGGCCGAAACACCGGGGAGCTGTTTTTT	CASSPLRREGRNTGELFF
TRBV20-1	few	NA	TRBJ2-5	TGCAGTGCTAGAGGCGGACATGGCGAACAAAAAGAGACCCAGTACTTC	CSARGGHGEQKETQYF
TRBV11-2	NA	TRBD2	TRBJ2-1	TGTGCCAGCAGCTTAATTGTTTTAGTACGGGGGACTAGCGGGAGTTCCTACAATGAGCAGTTCTTC	CASSLIVLVRGTSGSSYNEQFF
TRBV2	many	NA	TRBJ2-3	TGTGCCAGCAGTGCTGACTTTGGGGATACGCAGTATTTT	CASSADFGDTQYF
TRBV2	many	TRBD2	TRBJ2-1	TGTGCCAGCAGTGATAGGACTAGGGCTTCCAATGAGCAGTTCTTC	CASSDRTRASNEQFF
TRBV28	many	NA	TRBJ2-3	TGTGCCAGCAGTTTTGTGGCTGTTACGCAGTATTTT	CASSFVAVTQYF
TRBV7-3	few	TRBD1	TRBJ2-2	TGTGCCAGCAGCTTAACCGAACAGGGGACCACCGGGGAGCTGTTTTTT	CASSLTEQGTTGELFF
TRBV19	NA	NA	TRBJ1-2	TGTGCCTCGCAGCCGGGCCCCTCGAGCGGCTACACCTTC	CASQPGPSSGYTF